This entry lists 10 T cell receptor beta chains sequenced from one sample in a study of blood T cell repertoires in COVID-19. Sequencing used immunoSEQ multiplex PCR; TCRdb keeps in-frame clones, though not all of them. The repertoire holds 200,000 to 300,000 clones, with about nine tenths as singletons. The sequenced material came from PBMCs or T cells enriched from blood (not recorded which). These receptors were obtained from a woman younger than 30 who had recovered from COVID-19.

The J gene is TRBJ1-3, the V gene TRBV4-2; unclear D gene. CDR1 and CDR2 (germline): LGHNA, YNFKEQ. The CDR3 has 16 amino acids. Between the trimmed V and J ends, which lost 4 bases and 0 bases, there was a span of 13 bases. CDR3 sequence: CASSRHRELSGNTIYF. In nucleotides, the CDR3 is TGTGCCAGCAGCCGACACAGAGAGCTCTCTGGAAACACCATATATTTT.

The chain recombines TRBV2 with TRBJ2-1, with 8 bases matching TRBD2. This CDR3 has 12 amino acids. The J segment lost 9 bases and the V segment lost 4 bases, leaving 2 bases of the junction unmatched. In germline, CDR1 is SNHLY, CDR2 FYNNEI. CDR3 sequence: CASSATSAEQFF. CDR3 DNA: TGTGCCAGCAGTGCGACTAGCGCTGAGCAGTTCTTC.

The CDR3 loop is CAWSQQGVGEKLFF. CDR3 DNA: TGTGCCTGGAGTCAACAGGGAGTAGGTGAAAAACTGTTTTTT. The chain recombines TRBV30 with TRBJ1-4, with a weak D call TRBD1 (6 bases). V shed 2 bases and J shed 7 bases, with 14 bases lying between them. CDR1 and CDR2 from the germline V gene are GTSNPN and SVGIG (reference sequence). The CDR3 is made up of 14 amino acids.

J is TRBJ2-1 and V is TRBV12-3 or TRBV12-4, with D unclear. The CDR3 runs 13 residues. Between the trimmed V and J ends, which lost 6 bases and 5 bases, there was a span of 11 bases. Here the CDR3 DNA reads TGTGCCAGCAGACCTGACACCCACAATGAGCAGTTCTTC. Protein: CASRPDTHNEQFF.

The V and J genes are TRBV10-3 and TRBJ1-4; maybe TRBD1 (6 bases). Deletions cut 6 bases from V and 12 bases from J, with 35 bases between. The CDR3 has 19 amino acids. Germline-derived CDR1 and CDR2 are ENHRY and SYGVKD. As DNA, the CDR3 is TGTGCCATCAGCCTGAGAAGGGAAAACTTTAGCAGGGGCCAAAGGGAACTGTTTTTT. Amino acids: CAISLRRENFSRGQRELFF.

The chain links TRBV7-9 to TRBJ2-4, with a tentative D call TRBD2 (5 bases). The CDR3 has 13 residues. The V end lost 2 bases, the J end lost 4 bases, and 6 bases lay between the germline ends. Germline V lookup: CDR1 SEHNR, CDR2 FQNEAQ (reference sequence). The CDR3 spells CASSLPGKNIQYF. The CDR3 nucleotides read TGTGCCAGCAGCTTACCGGGGAAAAACATTCAGTACTTC.

V gene TRBV6-5 combines with J gene TRBJ1-4, with a tentative D call TRBD1 (5 bases). V lost 6 bases to trimming and J lost 4 bases, with 12 bases between them. Germline V gene lookup returns CDR1 MNHEY and CDR2 SVGAGI. The CDR3 loop spans 14 amino acids. The CDR3 coding sequence is TGTGCCAGCAGCGCGGGGGGGTTTAATGAAAAACTGTTTTTT. It yields the protein CASSAGGFNEKLFF.

The V call is TRBV27, the J call TRBJ2-3; 11 bases agree with TRBD2. J gave up 6 bases and V 5 bases, and 7 bases lay outside the gene matches. Germline V gene sequence: CDR1 MNHEY, CDR2 SMNVEV (reference sequence). CDR3 length: 15 residues. The CDR3 is CASSTTSGDPDTQYF. DNA for the CDR3: TGTGCCAGCAGTACGACTAGCGGGGACCCGGATACGCAGTATTTT.

CDR3 amino acids: CASSLPGQDNEKLFF. The CDR3 DNA reads as TGTGCCAGCAGCTTGCCGGGACAGGATAATGAAAAACTGTTTTTT. The chain is built from TRBV7-2 and TRBJ1-4; 8 nucleotides line up with TRBD1. Per germline, CDR1 SGHTA and CDR2 FQGNSA. V shed 3 bases and J 4 bases; nucleotides not matched to a gene: 4. The CDR3 spans 15 residues. The complete variable domain, with remaining parts taken from reference TRBV7-2 and TRBJ1-4, reads GAGVSQSPSNKVTEKGKDVELRCDPISGHTALYWYRQSLGQGLEFLIYFQGNSAPDKSGLPSDRFSAERTGGSVSTLTIQRTQQEDSAVYLCASSLPGQDNEKLFFGSGTQLSVL.

The rearrangement links TRBV14 to TRBJ1-3; a weak D match, TRBD1 (6 bases). Germline lookup yields CDR1 SGHDN and CDR2 FVKESK. The CDR3 is made up of 16 amino acids. V was shortened by 2 bases and J by 2 bases, with 13 bases between the two germline ends. As DNA, the CDR3 is TGTGCCAGCAGCCAACCGGGGGGGCTAACTGGAAACACCATATATTTT. This codes for CASSQPGGLTGNTIYF.